Listed below are T cell receptor beta chains from one sample, sequenced in a study of OX40 agonist ivuxolimab in advanced cancers. Here immunoSEQ multiplex PCR was the method, and the copy in TCRdb shows in-frame clones only, minus some. This table holds about 98,000 clones, 90% to 95% found once. The material was CD4+ or CD8+ T cells sorted from blood, obtained in a trial of the OX40 agonist ivuxolimab. All receptors derive from an adult with an advanced solid tumor such as melanoma, head and neck, liver or kidney cancer. The CDR3 runs from the conserved cysteine through the conserved F or W. The D gene is left open where the match is weak. The listing skips clone size in some rows; elsewhere it reads once, few, many or a size class.

d_call j_call clone_size v_call cdr3_nt cdr3_aa
. TRBJ2-3 . TRBV4-3 TGCGCCAGCAGCTCCAGGGATTACACAGATACGCAGTATTTT CASSSRDYTDTQYF
. TRBJ2-6 . TRBV15 TGTGCCACCAGCAGCGGGAGAAGATCTGGGGCCAACGTCCTGACTTTC CATSSGRRSGANVLTF
. TRBJ1-5 . TRBV27 TGTGCCAGCAGTCCGTGGACAGGCAATCAGCCCCAGCATTTT CASSPWTGNQPQHF
. TRBJ1-5 once TRBV28 TGTGCCAGCAGTTTATCTCAGTTCAATCAGCCCCAGCATTTT CASSLSQFNQPQHF
. TRBJ2-1 once TRBV11-2 TGTGCCAGCAGCACTAGCTCCCATGAGCAGTTCTTC CASSTSSHEQFF
. TRBJ1-6 . TRBV5-1 TGCGCCAGCAGCTTGGCTGGGAGCTCCTATAATTCACCCCTCCACTTT CASSLAGSSYNSPLHF
. TRBJ1-2 . TRBV30 TGTGCCTGGATTGGGTCTAGGGCTTTCGGGGTCTCGGCTAACTATGGCTACACCTTC CAWIGSRAFGVSANYGYTF
TRBD2 TRBJ2-3 . TRBV6-6 TGTGCCACCTACCTAGCGGGAGTTACAGATACGCAGTATTTT CATYLAGVTDTQYF
. TRBJ2-5 . TRBV7-3 TGTGCCAGCAGCACCGGGACCGAAGAGACCCAGTACTTC CASSTGTEETQYF
TRBD1 TRBJ2-7 . TRBV29-1 TGCAGCGTAACGGGACAGTTTACCTACGAGCAGTACTTC CSVTGQFTYEQYF
. TRBJ2-1 . TRBV6-6 TGTGCCAGCAGTCCCCTGGCTAGCGCGTGGGAGCAGTTCTTC CASSPLASAWEQFF
TRBD1 TRBJ1-1 . TRBV30 TGTGCCTGGGCGGGACAGGGAGTTTCTGAAGCTTTCTTT CAWAGQGVSEAFF
. TRBJ1-4 . TRBV6-6 TGTGCCAGCAGTTACGGACAAGGTGGAAAACTGTTTTTT CASSYGQGGKLFF
. TRBJ1-6 . TRBV2 TGTGCCAGCAGTGAAAGGACAAAAGTTAATTCACCCCTCCACTTT CASSERTKVNSPLHF
TRBD2 TRBJ2-7 once TRBV5-1 TGCGCCAGCAGCCCTAGCGGAAGTCCTAGGGAGCAGTACTTC CASSPSGSPREQYF
. TRBJ2-3 . TRBV28 TGTGCCAGCAGTCAACTATCCCTGCCAGATACGCAGTATTTT CASSQLSLPDTQYF
. TRBJ2-2 . TRBV2 TGTGCCAGCAGTGAAAGCGGCAGGGGCACCGGGGAGCTGTTTTTT CASSESGRGTGELFF
TRBD1 TRBJ1-4 . TRBV19 TGTGCCAGTAGTTTACACAGGGGGACAACTAATGAAAAACTGTTTTTT CASSLHRGTTNEKLFF
TRBD2 TRBJ2-1 . TRBV7-3 TGTGCCAGCAGCTTAAGGCTAGCGGGAGAGAATGAGCAGTTCTTC CASSLRLAGENEQFF
. TRBJ2-5 . TRBV6-5 TGTGCCAGCGCGAAGGGGGAGACCCAGTACTTC CASAKGETQYF
. TRBJ2-5 . TRBV5-6 TGTGCCAGCAGCTTGGCTCGGGAGACCCAGTACTTC CASSLARETQYF
. TRBJ2-1 once TRBV25-1 TGTGCCACAGTTAGGTACAATGAGCAGTTCTTC CATVRYNEQFF
. TRBJ2-1 . TRBV7-3 TGTGCCAGCAGCTCCACCCCCGGATTAGAGCAGTTCTTC CASSSTPGLEQFF
. TRBJ2-5 . TRBV29-1 TGCAGCGTTGAAGAGACCCAGTACTTC CSVEETQYF
. TRBJ2-3 . TRBV2 TGTGCCAGCTCAAGGCAGTTCACAGATACGCAGTATTTT CASSRQFTDTQYF
TRBD1 TRBJ1-2 . TRBV7-9 TGTGCCAGCAGCTTAGACAGGGACAGGGACTATGGCTACACCTTC CASSLDRDRDYGYTF
. TRBJ2-1 once TRBV5-1 TGCGCCAGCAGCTTGGAACCCGAGAGAAATGAGCAGTTCTTC CASSLEPERNEQFF
. TRBJ2-2 . TRBV5-4 TGTGCCAGCAGCTTGGCCGAACGTCGTTTCGCCGGGGAGCTGTTTTTT CASSLAERRFAGELFF
TRBD2 TRBJ2-1 . TRBV5-1 TGCGCCAGCAGCCAACTAGCGGGAGGCTATGAGCAGTTCTTC CASSQLAGGYEQFF
TRBD2 TRBJ2-1 . TRBV28 TGTGCCAGCAGTTCCCCCCCCGGACTAGCGGGGGGCTCCCGATACAATGAGCAGTTCTTC CASSSPPGLAGGSRYNEQFF
TRBD2 TRBJ2-1 . TRBV2 TGTGCCAGCAGAGCTAGCGGGGGGTCCTACAATGAGCAGTTCTTC CASRASGGSYNEQFF
. TRBJ2-1 . TRBV14 TGTGCCAGCAGCCAGAGGACGACAGTATACAATGAGCAGTTCTTC CASSQRTTVYNEQFF
TRBD2 TRBJ2-5 . TRBV5-1 TGCGCCAGCAGCTGGACTAGCGGACAAGAGACCCAGTACTTC CASSWTSGQETQYF
. TRBJ1-1 once TRBV21-1 TGTGCCAGCAGCAAAAAAGAGGGACAGGGCGAAGAAGCTTTCTTT CASSKKEGQGEEAFF